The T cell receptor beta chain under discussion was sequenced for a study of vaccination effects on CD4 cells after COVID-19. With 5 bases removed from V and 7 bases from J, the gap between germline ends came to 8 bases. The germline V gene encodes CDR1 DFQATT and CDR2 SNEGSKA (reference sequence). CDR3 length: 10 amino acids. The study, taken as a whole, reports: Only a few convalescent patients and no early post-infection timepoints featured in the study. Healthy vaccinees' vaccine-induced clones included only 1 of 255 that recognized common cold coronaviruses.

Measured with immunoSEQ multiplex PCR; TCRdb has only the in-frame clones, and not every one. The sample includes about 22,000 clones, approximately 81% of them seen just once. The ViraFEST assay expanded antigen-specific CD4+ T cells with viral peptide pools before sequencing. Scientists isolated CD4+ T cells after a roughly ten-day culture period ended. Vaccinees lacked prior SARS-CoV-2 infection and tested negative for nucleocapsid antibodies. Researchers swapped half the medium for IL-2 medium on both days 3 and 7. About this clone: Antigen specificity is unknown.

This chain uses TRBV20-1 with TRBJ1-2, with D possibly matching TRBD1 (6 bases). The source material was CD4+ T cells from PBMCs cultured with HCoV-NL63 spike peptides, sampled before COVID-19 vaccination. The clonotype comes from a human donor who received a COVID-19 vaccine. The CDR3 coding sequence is TGCAGTGCTCGGGACATTGGCTACACCTTC. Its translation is CSARDIGYTF.